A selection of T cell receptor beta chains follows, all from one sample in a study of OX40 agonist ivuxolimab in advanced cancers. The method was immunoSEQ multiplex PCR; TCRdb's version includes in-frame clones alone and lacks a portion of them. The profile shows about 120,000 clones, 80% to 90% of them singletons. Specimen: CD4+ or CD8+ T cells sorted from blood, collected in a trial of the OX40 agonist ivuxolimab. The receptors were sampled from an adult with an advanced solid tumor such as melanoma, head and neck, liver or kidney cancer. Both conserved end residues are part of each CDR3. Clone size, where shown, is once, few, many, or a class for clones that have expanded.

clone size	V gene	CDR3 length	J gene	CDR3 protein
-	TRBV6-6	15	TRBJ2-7	CASSSDTGRSYEQYF
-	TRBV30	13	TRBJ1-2	CAWSGEGAGGYTF
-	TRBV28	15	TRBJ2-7	CASSPGQRTTYEQYF
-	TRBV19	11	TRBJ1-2	CASSEHRAYTF
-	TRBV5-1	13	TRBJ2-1	CASSLILAPEQFF
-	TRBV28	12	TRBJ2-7	CASSWGGYEQYF
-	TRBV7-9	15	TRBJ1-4	CASSLGGNPNEKLFF
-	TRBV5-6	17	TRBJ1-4	CASSELGQQATNEKLFF
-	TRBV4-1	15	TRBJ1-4	CASSQVGGRGEKLFF
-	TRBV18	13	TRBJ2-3	CASSPSGSDTQYF
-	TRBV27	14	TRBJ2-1	CASRLAGLSSEQFF
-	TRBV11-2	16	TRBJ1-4	CASSPQQGTTNEKLFF
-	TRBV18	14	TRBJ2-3	CASSIAGRTDTQYF
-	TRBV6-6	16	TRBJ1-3	CASSYSAQGGRNTIYF
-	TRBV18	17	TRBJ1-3	CASSPPGQGKSGNTIYF
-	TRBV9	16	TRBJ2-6	CASSVGISSGANVLTF
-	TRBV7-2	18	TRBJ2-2	CASSLVPSGGANTGELFF
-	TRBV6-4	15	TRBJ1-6	CASSDSGGANSPLHF
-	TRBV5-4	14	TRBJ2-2	CASRRDTDTGELFF
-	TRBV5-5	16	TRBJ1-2	CASSKAWTGTNYGYTF
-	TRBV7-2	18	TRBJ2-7	CASSLGLAGGPRSYEQYF
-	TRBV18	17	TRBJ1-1	CASSPSSLGTGATEAFF
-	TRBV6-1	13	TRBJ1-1	CASRASPNTEAFF
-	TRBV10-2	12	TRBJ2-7	CASSGVGREQYF
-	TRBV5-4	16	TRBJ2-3	CASSFFRGVSTDTQYF
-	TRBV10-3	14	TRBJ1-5	CATRDRESNQPQHF
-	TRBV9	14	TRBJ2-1	CASSVVQQANEQFF
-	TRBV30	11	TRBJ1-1	CAWSQQGTTFF
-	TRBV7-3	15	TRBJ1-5	CASSLMGTLNQPQHF
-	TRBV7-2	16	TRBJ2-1	CASSLGLAGAYNEQFF
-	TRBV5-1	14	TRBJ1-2	CASSLGPGDYGYTF
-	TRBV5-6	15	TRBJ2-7	CASSSYRDTSYEQYF
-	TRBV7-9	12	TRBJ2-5	CASSWMDAAQYF
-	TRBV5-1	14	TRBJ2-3	CASRSAPGTDTQYF
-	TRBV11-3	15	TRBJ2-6	CASSLGVSGANVLTF
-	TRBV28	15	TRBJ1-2	CASSYPPGGGYGYTF
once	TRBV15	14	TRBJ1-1	CATSRVGQGSEAFF
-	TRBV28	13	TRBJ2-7	CASSFPAEYEQYF
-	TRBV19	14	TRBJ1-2	CASSPGTANYGYTF
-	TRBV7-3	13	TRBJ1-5	CASSPGPLGPQHF
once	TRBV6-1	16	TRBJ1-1	CASSEWGSSVGTEAFF
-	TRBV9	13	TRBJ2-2	CASRAQNTGELFF